Shown below are 19 T cell receptor beta chains from a single sample sequenced in a study of T cell responses to AZD1222 COVID-19 vaccine. Sequencing used immunoSEQ multiplex PCR; TCRdb keeps in-frame clones, though not all of them. The sample consists of roughly 120,000 clones, roughly 85% of them appearing once. This specimen consisted of peripheral blood, obtained on day 0 of AZD1222 vaccination. These receptors all stem from an adult in good health.

V is TRBV27 and J is TRBJ1-5; perhaps TRBD1 as D (5 bases). Germline assignment: CDR1 MNHEY and CDR2 SMNVEV (reference sequence). V shed 5 bases and J shed 2 bases, with 13 bases lying between them. This CDR3 has 15 residues. In DNA form, the CDR3 reads TGTGCCAGCAGTCCGCAGGGTGGCGGCAATCAGCCCCAGCATTTT. Translated, it gives CASSPQGGGNQPQHF.

The chain couples TRBV27 to TRBJ1-4, with D possibly matching TRBD1 (6 bases). Trimming pared 5 bases from V and 8 bases from J, leaving 18 bases between. CDR1 and CDR2 from the germline V gene are MNHEY and SMNVEV (reference sequence). The CDR3 length is 15 residues. The CDR3 here is CASSRQGSWREKLFF. The DNA of the CDR3 is TGTGCCAGCAGTCGTCAGGGGAGTTGGAGAGAAAAACTGTTTTTT.

The gene calls are TRBV28 and TRBJ2-7, with a tentative D call TRBD2 (5 bases). CDR1 is MDHEN and CDR2 is SYDVKM in the germline V gene. V lost 3 bases to trimming and J lost 3 bases, with 12 bases between them. This CDR3 is built from 14 residues. CDR3 nucleotide sequence: TGTGCCAGCAGTTTCGGAGGAAAGGGCTACGAGCAGTACTTC. It translates to CASSFGGKGYEQYF.

The genes are TRBV5-1 and TRBJ2-7; 7 positions match TRBD1. V gave up 0 bases and J gave up 3 bases; unmatched junction bases: 3. The CDR3 covers 14 residues. CDR1 and CDR2 (germline): SGHRS, YFSETQ. This CDR3 reads CASSLGQGFYEQYF. CDR3 sequence (DNA): TGCGCCAGCAGCTTGGGACAGGGTTTCTACGAGCAGTACTTC.

This clone was detected only once. The genes are TRBV5-6 and TRBJ1-2, with no clear D. This CDR3 comprises 15 residues. V was pared by 0 bases and J by 3 bases, with 12 bases between. Germline CDR1 and CDR2: SGHDT and YYEEEE. The CDR3 loop reads CASSLVRMGYYGYTF. In DNA form, the CDR3 reads TGTGCCAGCAGCTTGGTCAGGATGGGGTACTATGGCTACACCTTC.

The chain links TRBV27 to TRBJ2-7; 15 bases align to TRBD2. Losses at the gene ends were 2 bases for V and 3 bases for J; bases not matched to a gene: 5. From germline, CDR1 is MNHEY and CDR2 SMNVEV (reference sequence). CDR3 size: 17 residues. The CDR3 region is CASSLTGTSGRSYEQYF. CDR3 DNA sequence: TGTGCCAGCAGTTTAACTGGGACTAGCGGGAGGAGCTACGAGCAGTACTTC.

The sample holds a few counts of this clone. The J gene is TRBJ2-1, the V gene TRBV2; the match to TRBD2 covers 7 bases. Germline loops: CDR1 SNHLY, CDR2 FYNNEI. With 4 bases clipped from V and 4 bases from J, the junction kept 4 bases outside the gene matches. There are 14 residues in the CDR3. CDR3 amino acids: CASSGAGRYNEQFF. Written as DNA, the CDR3 is TGTGCCAGCAGTGGAGCGGGAAGATACAATGAGCAGTTCTTC.

The chain uses TRBV2 and TRBJ2-2; D may be TRBD1 (5 bases). Germline CDR1 is SNHLY and CDR2 is FYNNEI. CDR3 length equals 15 residues. The ends were cut back, 6 bases at V and 4 bases at J, with 15 bases in the middle. The DNA of the CDR3 is TGTGCCAGCAGGGGAAGGGGTCGAAGCACCGGGGAGCTGTTTTTT. This sequence encodes CASRGRGRSTGELFF.

The chain joins TRBV7-2 to TRBJ2-7, with D maybe TRBD2 (5 bases). The CDR3 loop spans 14 amino acids. Germline loops: CDR1 SGHTA, CDR2 FQGNSA. Trimming took 0 bases from V and 4 from J, leaving 10 bases between them. CDR3 bases: TGTGCCAGCAGCTTAGCGAGAGGGAAGTACGAGCAGTACTTC. It codes for CASSLARGKYEQYF.

In the case of this clone: One end of the junction does not line up with germline, which may come from a read error. The chain couples TRBV7-2 to TRBJ1-4; TRBD1 is a possible D gene (6 bases). Per germline, CDR1 SGHTA and CDR2 FQGNSA. The CDR3 runs 13 residues. The CDR3 DNA is TGTGCCAGCAGCTCGCTACAGGGTGAGGTCCAAAATTTT. As protein: CASSSLQGEVQNF.

The J gene is TRBJ2-3, the V gene TRBV2, with D unresolved. Germline CDR1 and CDR2: SNHLY and FYNNEI. Deletions cut 5 bases from V and 2 bases from J, with 14 bases between. CDR3 length: 15 residues. In DNA, the CDR3 is TGTGCCAGCAGTTTACTACCCGCCCTCACAGATACGCAGTATTTT. This encodes CASSLLPALTDTQYF.

The rearrangement links TRBV7-8 to TRBJ1-1; D ambiguous. V dropped 2 bases and J dropped 0 bases, with 7 bases sitting between them. Germline V gene lookup returns CDR1 SGHVS and CDR2 FQNEAQ. The CDR3 has 14 residues. DNA for the CDR3: TGTGCCAGCAGCTTAAAACCGATGAACACTGAAGCTTTCTTT. This codes for CASSLKPMNTEAFF. Full variable domain (missing parts from reference TRBV7-8 and TRBJ1-1): GAGVSQSPRYKVAKRGQDVALRCDPISGHVSLFWYQQALGQGPEFLTYFQNEAQLDKSGLPSDRFFAERPEGSVSTLKIQRTQQEDSAVYLCASSLKPMNTEAFFGQGTRLTVV.

This rearrangement joins TRBV28 to TRBJ1-3, with 10 bases fitting TRBD1. V was pared by 5 bases and J by 4 bases, with 17 bases of the junction left unmatched. The CDR3 has 19 residues. The germline gives CDR1 MDHEN, CDR2 SYDVKM. This chain's CDR3 is CASSAFRDRGFRGGNTIYF. DNA of the CDR3: TGTGCCAGCAGTGCATTCCGGGACAGGGGATTTCGGGGCGGAAACACCATATATTTT.

J is TRBJ1-2 and V is TRBV3-1 (or the pseudogene TRBV3-2); weak D call: TRBD1 (5 bases). The CDR3 has 14 residues. The germline gives CDR1 LGHDT, CDR2 YNNKEL (reference sequence). V lost 3 bases and J 8 bases, leaving 16 bases between the germline ends. In nucleotides, the CDR3 is TGTGCCAGCAGCCATCGATACGGGGCCTCGGGCTACACCTTC. It translates to CASSHRYGASGYTF.

V and J are TRBV27 and TRBJ2-2; D not resolved. The CDR3 is 17 amino acids. The V end lost 8 bases, the J end lost 2 bases, and 21 bases lay between the germline ends. CDR1 MNHEY and CDR2 SMNVEV come from the germline V gene (reference sequence). CDR3 residues: CASSKFAEPLNTGELFF. In DNA form, the CDR3 reads TGTGCCAGCTCCAAGTTCGCGGAGCCTCTTAACACCGGGGAGCTGTTTTTT.

This chain uses TRBV7-2 with TRBJ2-4; possibly TRBD2 for D (5 bases). CDR3 size: 17 residues. In germline, CDR1 is SGHTA, CDR2 FQGNSA. With 1 base removed from V and 0 bases from J, the gap between germline ends came to 13 bases. CDR3: CASSLGTAGGAKNIQYF. The CDR3, as DNA: TGTGCCAGCAGCTTAGGGACGGCGGGTGGAGCCAAAAACATTCAGTACTTC.

This clone was counted a few times. This chain links TRBV11-1 with TRBJ2-7; tentatively, D is TRBD1 or TRBD2 (6 bases each). Between the trimmed V and J ends, which lost 2 bases and 3 bases, there was a span of 14 bases. The CDR3 is 15 residues long. CDR1 is SGHAT, CDR2 FQDESV, per germline (reference sequence). The CDR3 coding sequence is TGTGCCAGCAGCTTACAAGGGGGGCCCTTCTACGAGCAGTACTTC. Amino acid sequence: CASSLQGGPFYEQYF.

The CDR3 loop reads CASSRQLAGVYNEQFF. In DNA form, the CDR3 reads TGCGCCAGCAGCCGGCAACTAGCGGGAGTTTACAATGAGCAGTTCTTC. V is TRBV4-3 and J is TRBJ2-1; TRBD2 agrees at 11 bases. This CDR3 comprises 16 residues. Germline values: CDR1 LGHNA, CDR2 YSLEER. V trimming: 4 bases; J trimming: 4 bases; junction bases outside the gene matches: 6.

The chain has TRBV3-1 (or the pseudogene TRBV3-2) and TRBJ2-7; 9 bases match TRBD1. This CDR3 has 16 amino acids. The V segment lost 1 base and the J segment 6 bases; nucleotides outside the gene matches: 10. CDR1 is LGHDT, CDR2 YNNKEL, per germline (reference sequence). CDR3 in amino acids: CASSQAGTGRLGEQYF. The CDR3 coding sequence is TGTGCCAGCAGCCAAGCCGGGACAGGGAGATTAGGCGAGCAGTACTTC.